This is a list of T cell receptor beta chains from one sample in a study of CD8 T cells in Susac syndrome. TCRdb itself ran the immunoSEQ multiplex PCR reads through MiXCR, one entry per CDR3 protein. The sample holds tens of thousands of distinct CDR3 sequences, 85% to 95% seen once. Material: CD8+ T cells from PBMCs. The receptor set was obtained from a human donor with Susac syndrome. CDR3s include the opening cysteine and the closing phenylalanine or tryptophan. D genes are given only for firm matches. Not all rows give a size; the values are once, few, many and, for expanded clones, a class.

TGTGCCAGCAGCGAGGGACTAGCGGGAGATACGCAGTATTTT	CASSEGLAGDTQYF	TRBD2	TRBV5-6	TRBJ2-3	.
TGCGCCAGCAGCCAAGATTTAGGACAGTCTTATCAGCCCCAGCATTTT	CASSQDLGQSYQPQHF	.	TRBV4-3	TRBJ1-5	few
TGCAGTGCTAGTGGGGGTGCCCAAGAGACCCAGTACTTC	CSASGGAQETQYF	.	TRBV20-1	TRBJ2-5	few
TGTGCCTGGAGCTGGGATGCCTCCTACGAGCAGTACTTC	CAWSWDASYEQYF	.	TRBV30	TRBJ2-7	.
TGTGCCAGCAGTTTAGGTTGGACAGGGGGATTGGGCGAGCAGTACTTC	CASSLGWTGGLGEQYF	TRBD1	TRBV12-3/TRBV12-4	TRBJ2-7	.
TGTGCCAGCAGCGTAGCAGGGACAGGGGGCAATGAGCAGTTCTTC	CASSVAGTGGNEQFF	TRBD1	TRBV9	TRBJ2-1	.
TGCAGCGTTGAGGGCGACGAGCAGTACTTC	CSVEGDEQYF	.	TRBV29-1	TRBJ2-7	once
TGTGCCAGTAGTATACAGGGGAACACTGAAGCTTTCTTT	CASSIQGNTEAFF	.	TRBV19	TRBJ1-1	.
TGCAGTGCTAGAAACTCAGACTCTGGGGCCAACGTCCTGACTTTC	CSARNSDSGANVLTF	.	TRBV20-1	TRBJ2-6	.
TGTGCCAGCAGTGACTCAGGAGGGAGTGGGACAGATACGCAGTATTTT	CASSDSGGSGTDTQYF	.	TRBV6-4	TRBJ2-3	.
TGTGCCAGCTCAGACGGGTTTGTCGGCACAGATACGCAGTATTTT	CASSDGFVGTDTQYF	.	TRBV18	TRBJ2-3	.
TGCAGCGTTACCGACAATAACTATGGCTACACCTTC	CSVTDNNYGYTF	.	TRBV29-1	TRBJ1-2	.
TGCAGTGCTAGAGGGCAGGGCAGGACAGATACGCAGTATTTT	CSARGQGRTDTQYF	.	TRBV20-1	TRBJ2-3	.
TGTGCCACCAGCAGAGATAGACCCGCTACCCCTTATGGCTACACCTTC	CATSRDRPATPYGYTF	.	TRBV15	TRBJ1-2	.
TGTGCCACCAAGGGTCCGGGCGGGGAGCTGTTTTTT	CATKGPGGELFF	.	TRBV6-2/TRBV6-3	TRBJ2-2	.
TGTGCCAGCAGCCAAGATGGGCACCCCTATGGCTACACCTTC	CASSQDGHPYGYTF	.	TRBV3-1	TRBJ1-2	.
TGTGCCAGCAGTTTCGGACAGGGCTGGAGCACAGATACGCAGTATTTT	CASSFGQGWSTDTQYF	TRBD1	TRBV12-3/TRBV12-4	TRBJ2-3	.
TGTGCCAGCAGTGACAGCGGGAGGGCCCCAGAGACCCAGTACTTC	CASSDSGRAPETQYF	TRBD2	TRBV2	TRBJ2-5	.
TGTGCCAGCAGCCACGTCGCCGGGGAGCTGTTTTTT	CASSHVAGELFF	.	TRBV4-2	TRBJ2-2	.
TGTGCCAGCAGTCGGATAAATGAGCAGTTCTTC	CASSRINEQFF	.	TRBV14	TRBJ2-1	once
TGTGCCAGCAGCAAAGATGAACTGAGCTCCTACAATGAGCAGTTCTTC	CASSKDELSSYNEQFF	.	TRBV21-1	TRBJ2-1	.
TGTGCCAGCAGTGTGACAGGGCTAAACTATGGCTACACCTTC	CASSVTGLNYGYTF	TRBD1	TRBV2	TRBJ1-2	.